This record covers a single T cell receptor (beta chain). Its antigen is as yet unknown. This specimen comes from a study of shared clonotypes between healthy human individuals. Across the whole study: Researchers drew samples from two women and a few men aged 18 to 49.

General study results and limits: Generally, estimated richness proved larger in naive subsets than it did in memory subsets.

The V gene lost 5 bases and the J gene lost 6 bases, with 17 bases spanning the gap. Germline V gives CDR1 LNHDA, CDR2 SQIVND (reference sequence). The CDR3 spans 14 residues. Sequencing was at deep level. Each replicate PCR on the sorted subsets used roughly 190 ng DNA (around 31,000 T cell genomes). Only in-frame clones appear in the TCRdb table, and some are missing; sequencing was by immunoSEQ multiplex PCR. The sample gives around 1.6 million clones, 95% to 99% of which show up once; 0.45% is in the top ten. This receptor was taken from a man aged 25-40 years in good health. Sequencing was carried out using naive CD4+ T cells sorted from blood. Specified subset: CD45RA+ positively selected. This chain uses TRBV19 with TRBJ2-7; unclear D gene. The CDR3 is CASSLFPKGSEQYF. For the CDR3, the DNA is TGTGCCAGTAGTCTATTCCCCAAGGGCAGCGAGCAGTACTTC. Filled out from reference TRBV19 and TRBJ2-7, the complete variable domain reads DGGITQSPKYLFRKEGQNVTLSCEQNLNHDAMYWYRQDPGQGLRLIYYSQIVNDFQKGDIAEGYSVSREKKESFPLTVTSAQKNPTAFYLCASSLFPKGSEQYFGPGTRLTVT.